These 27 T cell receptor beta chains originate from one sample sequenced in a study of cytomegalovirus exposure and HLA in healthy donors. Researchers ran the PCR with 60 Vbeta and 13 Jbeta primers. Some clones are missing from TCRdb's copy, which holds only in-frame ones; the method was immunoSEQ multiplex PCR. The sample has some 170,000 clones, roughly four fifths seen once. The sample consisted of PBMCs. All receptors derive from a woman aged 35 to 49 in good health and CMV-seronegative.

The V and J genes are TRBV18 and TRBJ2-2, with 13 bases lining up with TRBD2. V shed 2 bases, J shed 6 bases, and the junction held 3 bases outside the gene matches. Germline V gives CDR1 KGHSH, CDR2 LQKENI. The CDR3 is made up of 16 amino acids. The CDR3 loop is CASSPGLAGVAGELFF. The CDR3 coding sequence is TGTGCCAGCTCACCAGGACTAGCGGGAGTAGCCGGGGAGCTGTTTTTT.

V is TRBV27 and J is TRBJ1-1, with TRBD1 matching 7 bases. The V and J ends lost 5 bases and 2 bases, in that order; junction bases with no gene match: 20. Germline V gene data show CDR1 as MNHEY and CDR2 as SMNVEV (reference sequence). This CDR3 comprises 19 residues. The CDR3 spells CASSIRRGGVGFFNTEAFF. For the CDR3, the DNA is TGTGCCAGCAGTATCCGGAGAGGGGGCGTGGGGTTTTTTAACACTGAAGCTTTCTTT.

This clone showed up just once. CDR3 sequence reads: CASSLVLGQGHEQFF. DNA for the CDR3: TGTGCCAGCAGCTTAGTCCTTGGACAGGGACATGAGCAGTTCTTC. V gene TRBV11-3 combines with J gene TRBJ2-1; 8 bases fit TRBD1. The CDR3 runs 15 residues. After removal of 1 base from V and 8 bases from J, the junction contained 7 bases not matched to a gene. Germline CDR1 and CDR2: SGHNT and YENEEA.

The CDR3 nucleotides are TGTGCCTGGAGTGTCGGACAGGGAGGGCAGCCCCAGCATTTT. Translated, it gives CAWSVGQGGQPQHF. This chain connects TRBV30 to TRBJ1-5, with 8 bases identical to TRBD1. J lost 7 bases, V lost 0 bases, and 5 bases had no gene match. CDR3 length: 14 amino acids. Germline CDR1 GTSNPN, CDR2 SVGIG (reference sequence).

The rearrangement uses TRBV5-1 and TRBJ2-7; no clear D. V dropped 3 bases and J dropped 3 bases, with 10 bases sitting between them. The CDR3 has 13 residues. From germline, CDR1 is SGHRS and CDR2 YFSETQ. The CDR3 DNA sequence: TGCGCCAGCAGCTCCTCCTTAAACTACGAGCAGTACTTC. Residues: CASSSSLNYEQYF.

The chain has TRBV6-5 and TRBJ1-2; D is uncertain. There are 13 residues in the CDR3. Trimming shortened V by 2 bases and J by 4 bases, and 8 bases separated the two germline ends. Germline loops: CDR1 MNHEY, CDR2 SVGAGI. The CDR3 protein is CASSYKPFYGYTF. CDR3 bases: TGTGCCAGCAGTTACAAGCCCTTCTATGGCTACACCTTC.

The genes are TRBV5-1 and TRBJ1-1; 8 bases align to TRBD1. Germline V lookup: CDR1 SGHRS, CDR2 YFSETQ. V gave up 0 bases and J gave up 5 bases; unmatched junction bases: 6. The CDR3 covers 15 residues. In DNA, the CDR3 is TGCGCCAGCAGCTTGGCCGGACAGGGAAGGACTGAAGCTTTCTTT. This sequence encodes CASSLAGQGRTEAFF. Together with reference TRBV5-1 and TRBJ1-1, the CDR3 gives the full variable domain: KAGVTQTPRYLIKTRGQQVTLSCSPISGHRSVSWYQQTPGQGLQFLFEYFSETQRNKGNFPGRFSGRQFSNSRSEMNVSTLELGDSALYLCASSLAGQGRTEAFFGQGTRLTVV.

The chain uses TRBV19 and TRBJ2-1, with 14 bases lining up with TRBD2. Germline V lookup: CDR1 LNHDA, CDR2 SQIVND (reference sequence). The CDR3 has 21 residues. V lost 4 bases and J lost 0; bases outside the gene matches: 14. The CDR3 nucleotides are TGTGCCAGTAGTAAGAGAAAAGGACTAGCGGGGGGAACCCTCTCCTACAATGAGCAGTTCTTC. Its translation: CASSKRKGLAGGTLSYNEQFF.

This chain joins TRBV7-8 and TRBJ1-5; D unclear. V gave up 5 bases and J gave up 9 bases, with 11 bases separating them. The CDR3 is made up of 12 amino acids. CDR1 and CDR2 (germline): SGHVS, FQNEAQ. The CDR3 sequence: CASSPAGWPQHF. The CDR3 region has the DNA TGTGCCAGCAGCCCAGCGGGCTGGCCCCAGCATTTT.

The chain links TRBV28 to TRBJ2-6; 7 nucleotides agree with TRBD1. Germline V gene data show CDR1 as MDHEN and CDR2 as SYDVKM. The CDR3 is 20 amino acids. J lost 0 bases, V lost 0 bases, and 11 bases had no gene match. DNA of the CDR3: TGTGCCAGCAGTTTATGGCCCACAGGGGTGCATTTCTCTGGGGCCAACGTCCTGACTTTC. Translating gives CASSLWPTGVHFSGANVLTF.

This clone was seen once. V and J are TRBV9 and TRBJ2-1; 7 bases are shared with TRBD1. V was pared by 2 bases and J by 7 bases, with 9 bases of the junction left unmatched. The CDR3 extends over 15 amino acids. Germline CDR1 is SGDLS and CDR2 is YYNGEE. The CDR3 reads CASSVSGGFTNEQFF. The CDR3 DNA is TGTGCCAGCAGCGTGTCAGGGGGTTTTACGAATGAGCAGTTCTTC.

The chain combines TRBV6-5 with TRBJ1-5; TRBD1 matches at 9 bases. The V segment lost 6 bases and the J segment 6 bases; nucleotides outside the gene matches: 6. The CDR3 has 14 residues. Germline V gives CDR1 MNHEY, CDR2 SVGAGI. The CDR3 loop reads CASSRDRGIQPQHF. The CDR3 DNA sequence: TGTGCCAGCAGCCGCGACAGGGGGATTCAGCCCCAGCATTTT.

The chain uses TRBV2 and TRBJ2-5; D uncertain. The CDR3 has 11 amino acids. Between the trimmed V and J ends, which lost 3 bases and 5 bases, there was a span of 4 bases. The germline CDR1 and CDR2 sequences are SNHLY and FYNNEI. The CDR3 region is CASSEAETQYF. CDR3 nucleotides: TGTGCCAGCAGTGAGGCCGAGACCCAGTACTTC.

The V and J genes are TRBV2 and TRBJ1-5; D unclear. This CDR3 has 13 residues. Germline CDR1 and CDR2: SNHLY and FYNNEI. Trimming removed 3 bases at V and 7 bases at J, with 10 bases between. The CDR3 spells CASSEGNRQPQHF. CDR3 in DNA: TGTGCCAGCAGTGAGGGCAATAGACAGCCCCAGCATTTT.

This chain uses TRBV27 with TRBJ2-1; 10 nucleotides align to TRBD2. Trimming removed 7 bases from V and 6 bases from J; junction bases left unmatched: 3. Germline loops: CDR1 MNHEY, CDR2 SMNVEV (reference sequence). The CDR3 is made up of 13 amino acids. The CDR3 protein is CASKLAGINEQFF. The CDR3 bases are TGTGCCAGCAAACTAGCGGGAATCAATGAGCAGTTCTTC.

The DNA of the CDR3 is TGTGCCAGCAGCCCCCACTCCACCGGGAGGCGTGAGCAGTACTTC. Translation: CASSPHSTGRREQYF. The chain has TRBV7-2 and TRBJ2-7; 7 positions match TRBD2. The V gene's germline CDR1 is SGHTA and CDR2 FQGNSA. CDR3 length: 15 amino acids. V was clipped by 5 bases and J by 7 bases; unmatched bases: 14.

The rearrangement uses TRBV5-4 and TRBJ2-1; 9 bases align to TRBD2. Germline CDR1 SGHNT, CDR2 YYREEE (reference sequence). This CDR3 is built from 15 residues. The V gene end was trimmed by 4 bases and the J gene end by 3 bases; junction bases not matched to a gene: 5. The CDR3 spells CASSATSGLYNEQFF. The CDR3 nucleotides are TGTGCCAGCAGCGCGACTAGCGGTCTCTACAATGAGCAGTTCTTC.

The chain recombines TRBV11-2 with TRBJ2-5, with D perhaps matching TRBD1 (6 bases). Near its end, the DNA agrees better with TRBJ2-7, so the J call may be wrong. Looked up from germline, CDR1 is SGHAT and CDR2 is FQNNGV. This CDR3 region has 16 residues. This CDR3 is CASSNGATGGAYEQYF. Written as DNA, the CDR3 is TGTGCCAGCAGCAACGGGGCGACAGGTGGTGCCTACGAGCAGTACTTC.

This clone has more than one count but fewer than ten. The chain carries TRBV2 and TRBJ1-1; 9 positions match TRBD1. Germline V gives CDR1 SNHLY, CDR2 FYNNEI. The J segment lost 0 bases and the V segment lost 6 bases, leaving 5 bases of the junction unmatched. The CDR3 totals 15 residues. This CDR3 reads CASSLQGAVNTEAFF. The CDR3, as DNA: TGTGCCAGCAGCTTACAGGGGGCAGTGAACACTGAAGCTTTCTTT.

This chain connects TRBV19 to TRBJ2-1; 8 positions match TRBD2. Trimming removed 3 bases from V and 7 bases from J; junction bases left unmatched: 20. The CDR3 consists of 19 residues. Germline V gene data show CDR1 as LNHDA and CDR2 as SQIVND (reference sequence). CDR3 sequence reads: CASSIRGGGRGRSHNEQFF. CDR3 in DNA: TGTGCCAGTAGTATCAGAGGCGGCGGGCGCGGGAGGTCCCATAATGAGCAGTTCTTC.

The chain employs TRBV6-5 and TRBJ1-1, with D unresolved. In germline, CDR1 is MNHEY, CDR2 SVGAGI. Trimming removed 2 bases from V and 12 bases from J, with 10 bases in between. The CDR3 covers 11 residues. The CDR3 is CASSYADMTFF. The CDR3 DNA is TGTGCCAGCAGTTACGCGGATATGACTTTCTTT.

As DNA, the CDR3 is TGCGCCAGCAGCTTATCCCTAATGACAGGGAATTCCTACGAGCAGTACTTC. Amino acid sequence: CASSLSLMTGNSYEQYF. This chain joins TRBV5-1 and TRBJ2-7, with 7 bases fitting TRBD1. The V gene's germline CDR1 is SGHRS and CDR2 YFSETQ. This CDR3 contains 17 residues. The trim removed 2 bases at V and 1 base at J, leaving 12 bases unmatched.

In this sample, this clone turned up a few times. The rearrangement joins TRBV11-3 to TRBJ2-5; the match to TRBD2 covers 11 bases. Trimming took 5 bases from V and 0 from J; bases not matched to a gene: 11. Germline V gene sequence: CDR1 SGHNT, CDR2 YENEEA. The CDR3 consists of 18 residues. The CDR3 DNA sequence: TGTGCCAGCAGCGAGGGACTAGCGGAGCCTCCGTACCAAGAGACCCAGTACTTC. As protein: CASSEGLAEPPYQETQYF.

This clone was detected a few times. The gene calls are TRBV29-1 and TRBJ1-1, with D hard to call. Germline CDR1 SQVTM, CDR2 ANQGSEA. V lost 1 base and J 5 bases, leaving 11 bases between the germline ends. This CDR3 contains 13 residues. CDR3 protein: CSVEAKGGTEAFF. The CDR3 DNA sequence: TGCAGCGTTGAAGCTAAGGGAGGGACTGAAGCTTTCTTT.

The V and J genes are TRBV15 and TRBJ2-7; D perhaps matches TRBD2 (5 bases). This CDR3 spans 14 amino acids. V was trimmed by 1 base and J by 3 bases, leaving 10 bases between them. The germline V gene has CDR1 LNHNV and CDR2 YYDKDF (reference sequence). The CDR3 spells CATSRGVGSYEQYF. In DNA form, the CDR3 reads TGTGCCACCAGCAGAGGTGTAGGGAGCTACGAGCAGTACTTC.

The rearrangement uses TRBV7-3 and TRBJ2-2; D might be TRBD1 (6 bases). The V end was cut by 5 bases, the J end by 6 bases, with 13 bases between. CDR3 length: 14 residues. The germline V gene encodes CDR1 SGHTA and CDR2 FQGTGA. The CDR3 loop is CASSTSRGSGELFF. The CDR3 bases are TGTGCCAGCAGCACGAGCAGGGGATCCGGGGAGCTGTTTTTT.

The sample holds a few counts of this clone. The chain links TRBV28 to TRBJ1-3, with a tentative D call TRBD1 (5 bases). The CDR3 consists of 15 residues. Trimming stripped 4 bases from V and 0 bases from J, with 10 bases between. From germline, CDR1 is MDHEN and CDR2 SYDVKM. The CDR3 sequence is CASSSLGDSGNTIYF. The CDR3 nucleotides are TGTGCCAGCAGTTCCCTAGGGGACTCTGGAAACACCATATATTTT.